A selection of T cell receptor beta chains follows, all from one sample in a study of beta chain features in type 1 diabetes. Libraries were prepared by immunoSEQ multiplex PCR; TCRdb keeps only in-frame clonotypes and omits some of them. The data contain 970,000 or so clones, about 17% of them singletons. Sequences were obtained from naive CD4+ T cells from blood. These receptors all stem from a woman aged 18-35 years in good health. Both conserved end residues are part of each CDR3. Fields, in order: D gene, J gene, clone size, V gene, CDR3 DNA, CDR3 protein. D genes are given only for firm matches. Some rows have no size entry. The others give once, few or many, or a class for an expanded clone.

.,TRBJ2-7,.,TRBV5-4,TGTGCCAGCAGTTATCCTAGTAACGAGCAGTACTTC,CASSYPSNEQYF
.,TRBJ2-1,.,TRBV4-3,TGCGCCAGCAGCCATCCTGGGACAAGAAGTGAGCAGTTCTTC,CASSHPGTRSEQFF
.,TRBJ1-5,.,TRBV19,TGTGCCAGTCGACCGGGGGGACTATCGTGGCCCCAGCATTTT,CASRPGGLSWPQHF
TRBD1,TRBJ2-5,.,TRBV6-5,TGTGCCAGCAGTTCCTACAGGGGTCCAGAGACCCAGTACTTC,CASSSYRGPETQYF
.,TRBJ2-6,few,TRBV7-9,TGTGCCAGCAGCTTCCTCAGCGGCGCTGGGGCCAACGTCCTGACTTTC,CASSFLSGAGANVLTF
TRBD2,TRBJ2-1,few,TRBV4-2,TGTGCCAGCAGCCGAGAGCGGGAGATGGAGCAGTTCTTC,CASSREREMEQFF
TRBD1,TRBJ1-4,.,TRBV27,TGTGCCAGCAGTTTCGGACCGGGACAGGGTATTGAAAAACTGTTTTTT,CASSFGPGQGIEKLFF
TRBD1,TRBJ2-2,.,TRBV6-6,TGTGCCAGCAGCCTTCGACAGGGTCCCACCGGGGAGCTGTTTTTT,CASSLRQGPTGELFF
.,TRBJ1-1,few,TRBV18,TGTGCCAGCTCACCACCAGGCACAGACACTGAAGCTTTCTTT,CASSPPGTDTEAFF
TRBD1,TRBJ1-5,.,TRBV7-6,TGTGCCAGCAGCTCTGGGACAGGCAATCAGCCCCAGCATTTT,CASSSGTGNQPQHF
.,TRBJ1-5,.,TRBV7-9,TGTGCCAGCAGCTACGGGGGTGATCAGCCCCAGCATTTT,CASSYGGDQPQHF
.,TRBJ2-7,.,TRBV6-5,TGTGCCAGCAGTTACTCGAGGCGGGAGACAGGCGAGCAGTACTTC,CASSYSRRETGEQYF
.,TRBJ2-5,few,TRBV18,TGTGCCAGCTCACCGACTGTTACGACAGAGCAAGAGACCCAGTACTTC,CASSPTVTTEQETQYF
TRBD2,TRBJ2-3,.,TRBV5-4,TGTGCCAGCAGCTTGTCTAGACTAGCGCAAGATACGCAGTATTTT,CASSLSRLAQDTQYF
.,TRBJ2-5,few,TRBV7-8,TGTGCCAGCAGCTCCGGGACAATCCAAGAGACCCAGTACTTC,CASSSGTIQETQYF
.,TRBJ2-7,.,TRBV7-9,TGTGCCAGCAGCTTAGCCCGGTTTGACGTCTACGAGCAGTACTTC,CASSLARFDVYEQYF
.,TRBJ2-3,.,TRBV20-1,TGCAGTGCTAGCCTCACAGATACGCAGTATTTT,CSASLTDTQYF
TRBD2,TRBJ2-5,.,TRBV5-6,TGTGCCAGCAGCTTTGGGACTAGCCAAGAGACCCAGTACTTC,CASSFGTSQETQYF
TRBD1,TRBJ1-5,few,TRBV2,TGTGCCAGCAGTGAGTGGACAGGGGCGACCAATCAGCCCCAGCATTTT,CASSEWTGATNQPQHF
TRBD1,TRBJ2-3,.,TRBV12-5,TGTGCTAGTGGTCGCAGGGGGGATACGCAGTATTTT,CASGRRGDTQYF
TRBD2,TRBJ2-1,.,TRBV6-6,TGTGCCAGCAGCCTTAGCGGGAGCTCCTACAATGAGCAGTTCTTC,CASSLSGSSYNEQFF
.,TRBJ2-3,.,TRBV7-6,TGTGCCAGCAGCTTGTTCGGCGGAAGCACAGATACGCAGTATTTT,CASSLFGGSTDTQYF
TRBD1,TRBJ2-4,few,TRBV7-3,TGTGCCAGCAGCTTAGGAGGACAGGGGGACATTCAGTACTTC,CASSLGGQGDIQYF
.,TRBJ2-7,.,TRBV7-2,TGTGCCAGCAGCTTAGTGGGGTCGGGAGAGTACGAGCAGTACTTC,CASSLVGSGEYEQYF
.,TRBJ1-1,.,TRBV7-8,TGTGCCAGCAGCTTACAACGGAACACTGAAGCTTTCTTT,CASSLQRNTEAFF
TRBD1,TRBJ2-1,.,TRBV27,TGTGCCAGCAGTTTATCACAGGGGTACAATGAGCAGTTCTTC,CASSLSQGYNEQFF
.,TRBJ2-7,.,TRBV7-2,TGTGCCAGCAGCCGCACCGGAGGATACTACGAGCAGTACTTC,CASSRTGGYYEQYF
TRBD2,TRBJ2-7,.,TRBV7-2,TGTGCCAGCAGCTGGCGGGCTAGCGGGAGGCCCCACGAGCAGTACTTC,CASSWRASGRPHEQYF
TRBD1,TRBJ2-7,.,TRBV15,TGTGCCACCAGCAGATCTGGACAGGGAGGCGAGCAGTACTTC,CATSRSGQGGEQYF
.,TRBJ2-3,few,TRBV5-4,TGTGCCAGCAGCTTGGACCCAGGGACGCAGTATTTT,CASSLDPGTQYF
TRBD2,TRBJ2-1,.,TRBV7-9,TGTGCCAGCAGCCTGCTTGGACTAGCGAATACCAACAATGAGCAGTTCTTC,CASSLLGLANTNNEQFF
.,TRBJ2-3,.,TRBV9,TGTGCCAGCAGCGTAGCACCAAGGAGCGGAGATACGCAGTATTTT,CASSVAPRSGDTQYF
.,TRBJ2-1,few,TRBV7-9,TGTGCCAGCAGCTTAGTGGTGAGAGGGAGGAATGAGCAGTTCTTC,CASSLVVRGRNEQFF
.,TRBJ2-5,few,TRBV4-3,TGCGCCAGCAGCCAAGGAAATTCAGGATTGACAGGGAGGGAGACCCAGTACTTC,CASSQGNSGLTGRETQYF
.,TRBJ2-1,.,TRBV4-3,TGCGCCAGCAGCCAGGACCGAACGGACTACAATGAGCAGTTCTTC,CASSQDRTDYNEQFF
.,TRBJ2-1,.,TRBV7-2,TGTGCCAGCACCCTTAAAGTGGTCGGGAGTTCGGTCAATGAGCAGTTCTTC,CASTLKVVGSSVNEQFF
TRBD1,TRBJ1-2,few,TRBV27,TGTGCCAGCAGTTTAAATCCAACAGGGGGGAACTATGGCTACACCTTC,CASSLNPTGGNYGYTF
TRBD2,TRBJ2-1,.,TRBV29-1,TGCAGCGCTGGGGCCCAGCGGGAGGTTTCCTACAATGAGCAGTTCTTC,CSAGAQREVSYNEQFF
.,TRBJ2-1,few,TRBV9,TGTGCCAGCAGCGAGGGACACGGATCGTACAATGAGCAGTTCTTC,CASSEGHGSYNEQFF
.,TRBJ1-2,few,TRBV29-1,TGCAGCGTTGAAGATGTGCCCCCAGGGGTTAGGGGCTACACCTTC,CSVEDVPPGVRGYTF
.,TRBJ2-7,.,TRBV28,TGTGCCAGCAGACCGACCGGGTTACCCTACGAGCAGTACTTC,CASRPTGLPYEQYF
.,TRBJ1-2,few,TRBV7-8,TGTGCCAGCAGCCCCCTTTTTGGGGACTATGGCTACACCTTC,CASSPLFGDYGYTF
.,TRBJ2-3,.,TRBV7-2,TGTGCCAGCAGCCAGCAGGTTGGCTACACAGATACGCAGTATTTT,CASSQQVGYTDTQYF
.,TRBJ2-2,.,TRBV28,TGTGCCAGCAGTTCCGGTCCGGCTGGGGAGCTGTTTTTT,CASSSGPAGELFF
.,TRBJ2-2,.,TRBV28,TGTGCCAGCAGGTCCCCCACCAGGGGTACGGCCGGGGAGCTGTTTTTT,CASRSPTRGTAGELFF
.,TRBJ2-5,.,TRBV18,TGTGCCAGCTCACCACCCGGACGGATCCAAGAGACCCAGTACTTC,CASSPPGRIQETQYF
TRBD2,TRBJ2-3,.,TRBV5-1,TGCGCCAGCAGCTTGGGGACTAGCGGGAGAACAGATACGCAGTATTTT,CASSLGTSGRTDTQYF
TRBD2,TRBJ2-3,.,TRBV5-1,TGCGCCAGCAGCCCGGGACTAGCGGTCGCAGATACGCAGTATTTT,CASSPGLAVADTQYF
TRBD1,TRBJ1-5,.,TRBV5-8,TGTGCCAGCAGCTTGGCTCAGACAGGGTTAAGCAATCAGCCCCAGCATTTT,CASSLAQTGLSNQPQHF
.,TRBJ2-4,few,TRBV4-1,TGCGCCAGCAGACAGACCCCCGGGACGGCCGGGAACATTCAGTACTTC,CASRQTPGTAGNIQYF
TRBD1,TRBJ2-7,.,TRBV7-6,TGTGCCAGCAGCTTAGGGGACAGGGGGTCCTACGAGCAGTACTTC,CASSLGDRGSYEQYF
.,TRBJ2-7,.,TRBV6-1,TGTGCCAGCAGTGAACGGGCAGACGGCGAGCAGTACTTC,CASSERADGEQYF
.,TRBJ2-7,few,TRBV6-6,TGTGCCAGCACCCTACCAGGCTCCTACGAGCAGTACTTC,CASTLPGSYEQYF
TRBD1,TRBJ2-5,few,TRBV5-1,TGCGCCAGCAGCAACCAACAGGGGCAAGAGACCCAGTACTTC,CASSNQQGQETQYF
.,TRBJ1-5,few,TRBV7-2,TGTGCCAGCAGCTTAGCGGGGGGGCTTGGCAATCAGCCCCAGCATTTT,CASSLAGGLGNQPQHF
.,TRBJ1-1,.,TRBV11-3,TGTGCCAGCAGCCCCACAGGGACCGCTGAAGCTTTCTTT,CASSPTGTAEAFF
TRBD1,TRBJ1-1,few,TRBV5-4,TGTGCCAGCAGCGGCACAGGGGGCACTGAAGCTTTCTTT,CASSGTGGTEAFF
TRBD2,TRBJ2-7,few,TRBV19,TGTGCCAGTAGTTATTCCGGGACTAGCGGGAAGGTTAAACCATACGAGCAGTACTTC,CASSYSGTSGKVKPYEQYF
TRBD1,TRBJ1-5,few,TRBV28,TGTGCCAGCAGTACCCTGGACAGGGAATATCAGCCCCAGCATTTT,CASSTLDREYQPQHF
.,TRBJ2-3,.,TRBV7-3,TGTGCCAGCAGCTTAAGCGGGGCCACAGATACGCAGTATTTT,CASSLSGATDTQYF